What follows are 15 T cell receptor beta chains derived from one specimen sequenced in a study of a mutant IDH1 vaccine in newly diagnosed glioma. No antigens are known for them. Sample time point: week 35, safety follow-up. What each vaccine dose contained was 300 ug of mutant IDH1 20-mer peptide, accompanied by topical imiquimod. Sequenced by immunoSEQ multiplex PCR; TCRdb stores in-frame clones only, minus some. This table holds roughly 25,000 clones, approximately 87% found once. The sample was PBMCs, taken from a glioma patient whose treatment included an IDH1 peptide vaccine. The source of these receptors is a man under 40 with glioma.

The chain links TRBV19 to TRBJ2-3; D is unresolved. The V gene lost 3 bases and the J gene lost 6 bases, with 16 bases spanning the gap. Germline V gene lookup returns CDR1 LNHDA and CDR2 SQIVND (reference sequence). The CDR3 covers 15 residues. The CDR3, as DNA: TGTGCCAGTAGTATTTCGCCTTGGGCGCCCGATACGCAGTATTTT. Its translation: CASSISPWAPDTQYF.

This chain connects TRBV2 to TRBJ1-6; D gene uncertain. The V gene's germline CDR1 is SNHLY and CDR2 FYNNEI. V was clipped by 6 bases and J by 0 bases, with 12 bases between them. This CDR3 has 16 residues. The CDR3 loop is CASRYHTSSYNSPLHF. The CDR3, as DNA: TGTGCCAGCAGGTACCACACGAGCTCCTATAATTCACCCCTCCACTTT.

This rearrangement joins TRBV6-5 to TRBJ1-2; 7 bases fit TRBD1. The CDR3 has 13 residues. Unmatched junction bases numbered 6, after V lost 2 bases and J lost 9 bases. Germline lookup yields CDR1 MNHEY and CDR2 SVGAGI. The CDR3 protein is CASSYRQGLSYTF. Written as DNA, the CDR3 is TGTGCCAGCAGTTACCGACAGGGATTGAGCTACACCTTC.

The chain recombines TRBV10-3 with TRBJ2-5, with 14 bases that match TRBD2. CDR3 length: 16 residues. After removal of 4 bases from V and 1 base from J, the junction contained 2 bases not matched to a gene. Germline V gene sequence: CDR1 ENHRY, CDR2 SYGVKD. The CDR3 bases are TGTGCCATCAGTGCGACTAGCGGGAGGGCCCAAGAGACCCAGTACTTC. Translated, it gives CAISATSGRAQETQYF.

V gene TRBV19 combines with J gene TRBJ1-4; 7 bases agree with TRBD1. The CDR3 totals 15 residues. J was trimmed by 7 bases and V by 6 bases; bases with no gene match: 11. CDR1 is LNHDA, CDR2 SQIVND, per germline (reference sequence). The CDR3 spells CASSYSTGRSEKLFF. The CDR3 coding sequence is TGTGCCAGTAGCTACTCGACAGGGAGGAGTGAAAAACTGTTTTTT.

This clone was detected a few times. The chain recombines TRBV5-1 with TRBJ1-1; 8 bases map to TRBD1. The CDR3 consists of 15 residues. Germline V lookup: CDR1 SGHRS, CDR2 YFSETQ. The V segment lost 0 bases and the J segment 1 base; nucleotides outside the gene matches: 2. CDR3 sequence (DNA): TGCGCCAGCAGCTTGGAAGGGACAGGGAACACTGAAGCTTTCTTT. This gives the protein CASSLEGTGNTEAFF.

This clone has only one observation. This sequence joins TRBV9 and TRBJ2-1; 10 bases agree with TRBD1. CDR3 length: 16 amino acids. CDR1 is SGDLS and CDR2 is YYNGEE in the germline V gene. Trimming removed 4 bases from V and 5 bases from J; junction bases left unmatched: 9. The CDR3 DNA reads as TGTGCCAGCAGCCCCCTCCCCGGGACAGGGGACAATGAGCAGTTCTTC. This codes for CASSPLPGTGDNEQFF.

CDR3 bases: TGTGCCAGCAGTGATTTCGGGACAGGGGTTGAAGCTTTCTTT. It yields the protein CASSDFGTGVEAFF. This chain uses TRBV2 with TRBJ1-1; 10 positions match TRBD1. The germline gives CDR1 SNHLY, CDR2 FYNNEI. The V gene end was trimmed by 3 bases and the J gene end by 7 bases; junction bases not matched to a gene: 5. The CDR3 has 14 amino acids.

By frequency in the sample, this clone is medium-sized. The chain employs TRBV15 and TRBJ2-1; D unclear. V was cut by 3 bases and J by 7 bases, with 10 bases left in between. The CDR3 consists of 13 residues. The V gene's germline CDR1 is LNHNV and CDR2 YYDKDF (reference sequence). The CDR3 region has the DNA TGTGCCACCAGCAGCTACCCGGAGAATGAGCAGTTCTTC. Translated, it gives CATSSYPENEQFF.

This sequence joins TRBV4-3 and TRBJ1-6; TRBD1 aligns across 9 bases. With V trimmed by 4 bases and J by 9 bases, 7 bases remained unmatched. CDR3 length: 15 amino acids. Germline V lookup: CDR1 LGHNA, CDR2 YSLEER. CDR3 DNA sequence: TGCGCCAGCAGCCCTTCGACAGGGGGTTCTTCACCCCTCCACTTT. Protein sequence: CASSPSTGGSSPLHF.

V and J are TRBV5-6 and TRBJ2-7, with D perhaps TRBD1 or TRBD2 (5 bases each). The CDR3 is 14 amino acids. Germline V gene lookup returns CDR1 SGHDT and CDR2 YYEEEE. V lost 0 bases and J 0 bases, leaving 7 bases between the germline ends. CDR3 nucleotide sequence: TGTGCCAGCAGCTTGGGGGGGAGCTCCTACGAGCAGTACTTC. It codes for CASSLGGSSYEQYF. Variable domain in full (rest from reference TRBV5-6 and TRBJ2-7): DAGVTQSPTHLIKTRGQQVTLRCSPKSGHDTVSWYQQALGQGPQFIFQYYEEEERQRGNFPDRFSGHQFPNYSSELNVNALLLGDSALYLCASSLGGSSYEQYFGPGTRLTVT.

V usage is TRBV19 and J usage is TRBJ2-7, with 7 bases fitting TRBD1. Germline V gives CDR1 LNHDA, CDR2 SQIVND (reference sequence). V shed 4 bases, J shed 4 bases, and the junction held 7 bases outside the gene matches. This CDR3 has 14 amino acids. For the CDR3, the DNA is TGTGCCAGTAGTACCCAAGGGGACAGTTACGAGCAGTACTTC. Protein sequence: CASSTQGDSYEQYF.

The chain carries TRBV2 and TRBJ1-5; TRBD1 is a possible D gene (5 bases). The CDR3 is 13 amino acids. V lost 2 bases and J 5 bases, leaving 7 bases between the germline ends. The germline V gene has CDR1 SNHLY and CDR2 FYNNEI. CDR3 nucleotide sequence: TGTGCCAGCAGTGAACCGGGGGATCAGCCCCAGCATTTT. This encodes CASSEPGDQPQHF.

The chain carries TRBV12-5 and TRBJ2-5; possible D gene TRBD2, 7 bases. Germline V gives CDR1 LGHNT, CDR2 FRNRAP. V gave up 3 bases and J gave up 1 base, with 18 bases separating them. This CDR3 is built from 17 residues. The chain's CDR3 is CASGFRREGGVQETQYF. The CDR3 DNA follows: TGTGCTAGTGGTTTTAGGAGAGAGGGGGGGGTCCAAGAGACCCAGTACTTC.

The chain links TRBV1 to TRBJ2-2; the tabulated D call, TRBD1, remains unverified against the DNA. TRBV1 corresponds to a pseudogene. This CDR3 has 16 residues. The CDR3: CTSSRVRQGGTGELFF. CDR3 nucleotide sequence: TGCACCAGCAGCCGGGTCCGACAGGGTGGCACCGGGGAGCTGTTTTTT.